The 25 T cell receptor beta chains given below trace back to one sample, sequenced in a study of identical twins. Using its own MiXCR run on the 5' RACE reads, TCRdb lists one record per CDR3 protein. This table holds a few hundred thousand distinct CDR3 sequences, approximately 11% found once. The same data also contributed to another study, on yellow fever vaccine responses in identical twins.

The sample was memory (CD45RO+) T cells sorted from blood. All receptors derive from a woman aged 18-29 years in good health.

The chain joins TRBV6-1 to TRBJ2-3; D could derive from TRBD1 or TRBD2 (6 bases each). Trimming removed 8 bases from V and 0 bases from J, with 12 bases in between. The CDR3 has 14 residues. CDR1 and CDR2 (germline): MNHNS, SASEGT. CDR3 in DNA: TGTGCCAGCGGGAGGACAGCTAGCACAGATACGCAGTATTTT. It codes for CASGRTASTDTQYF.

This clonotype appeared a few times. The CDR3 region has the DNA TGTGCCAGCAGTTTGAGCGGGAGCGCCTACGAGCAGTACTTC. Protein: CASSLSGSAYEQYF. The genes are TRBV28 and TRBJ2-7, with 8 bases that match TRBD2. Germline V gene data show CDR1 as MDHEN and CDR2 as SYDVKM. There are 14 residues in the CDR3. The ends lost 3 bases at V and 2 bases at J; junction bases unmatched: 3.

This chain joins TRBV30 and TRBJ2-7; D not certain. This CDR3 has 12 amino acids. CDR1 is GTSNPN, CDR2 SVGIG, per germline (reference sequence). The germline V and J ends were trimmed by 4 bases and 2 bases, with 9 bases remaining between them. The CDR3 bases are TGTGCCTGGACTGGTTGGACCTACGAGCAGTACTTC. This encodes CAWTGWTYEQYF.

This clonotype has a count of ten or more. The chain uses TRBV3-1 and TRBJ1-1; no firm D call. V lost 4 bases and J lost 0, with 12 bases in between. The CDR3 has 15 amino acids. The germline V gene has CDR1 LGHDT and CDR2 YNNKEL (reference sequence). CDR3 region: CASSRRQYMNTEAFF. The CDR3 bases are TGTGCCAGCAGCCGACGACAATACATGAACACTGAAGCTTTCTTT.

This clonotype was detected only a few times. The V call is TRBV6-5, the J call TRBJ2-3; TRBD2 agrees at 9 bases. CDR1 MNHEY and CDR2 SVGAGI come from the germline V gene. The CDR3 runs 17 residues. J was trimmed by 6 bases and V by 2 bases; bases with no gene match: 12. In DNA, the CDR3 is TGTGCCAGCAGTTACACCCTACCTAGCGGGGCGGCGGATACGCAGTATTTT. Encoded protein: CASSYTLPSGAADTQYF.

The sample holds a few counts of this clonotype. The J gene is TRBJ2-1, the V gene TRBV29-1; D gene unclear. Trimming pared 7 bases from V and 8 bases from J, leaving 18 bases between. This CDR3 is built from 13 residues. Germline CDR1 is SQVTM and CDR2 is ANQGSEA. CDR3 in amino acids: CSAPDPPVYEQFF. As DNA, the CDR3 is TGCAGCGCCCCAGACCCGCCGGTGTATGAGCAGTTCTTC.

This sequence joins TRBV7-8 and TRBJ2-7; D not certain. The V end lost 5 bases, the J end lost 8 bases, and 25 bases lay between the germline ends. Germline assignment: CDR1 SGHVS and CDR2 FQNEAQ. This CDR3 is built from 16 residues. CDR3 in amino acids: CASSPVIGPDTYQQYF. CDR3 coding DNA: TGTGCCAGCAGCCCCGTAATAGGGCCCGATACTTACCAGCAGTACTTC.

This chain joins TRBV20-1 and TRBJ2-5; 14 positions match TRBD2. Germline CDR1 is DFQATT and CDR2 is SNEGSKA (reference sequence). This CDR3 is built from 15 residues. The junction had 6 bases not matched to a gene; V was cut back by 5 bases and J by 4 bases. CDR3 bases: TGCAGTGCTCCTCCGGGACTAGCGGGAGCAGAGACCCAGTACTTC. It specifies CSAPPGLAGAETQYF.

The chain uses TRBV4-2 and TRBJ2-3; perhaps TRBD1 as D (5 bases). Trimming cost V 0 bases and J 6 bases, with 19 bases left between them. Germline V CDR1 and CDR2: LGHNA, YNFKEQ. The CDR3 extends over 17 amino acids. The CDR3 is CASSQDGGRGYSDTQYF. CDR3 sequence (DNA): TGTGCCAGCAGCCAAGATGGTGGAAGGGGTTATTCGGATACGCAGTATTTT.

The chain employs TRBV5-1 and TRBJ1-4, with D tentatively TRBD1 (5 bases). V was shortened by 2 bases and J by 5 bases, with 10 bases between the two germline ends. Per the germline V gene, CDR1 is SGHRS and CDR2 is YFSETQ. The CDR3 sequence is 14 residues long. CDR3 coding DNA: TGCGCCAGCAGCTTAACAGGACTCAATGAAAAACTGTTTTTT. This codes for CASSLTGLNEKLFF.

This clonotype was observed many times. The chain links TRBV12-3 or TRBV12-4 to TRBJ1-2; D gene ambiguous. The CDR3 runs 12 residues. The V end was cut by 6 bases, the J end by 4 bases, with 9 bases between. CDR3 nucleotide sequence: TGTGCCAGCAGAACATACAGCTATGGCTACACCTTC. As protein: CASRTYSYGYTF.

The chain is built from TRBV20-1 and TRBJ2-2, with D perhaps TRBD1 or TRBD2 (5 bases each). Between the trimmed V and J ends, which lost 0 bases and 3 bases, there was a span of 11 bases. Germline V gene data show CDR1 as DFQATT and CDR2 as SNEGSKA (reference sequence). The CDR3 spans 15 residues. The CDR3: CSAREGETDTGELFF. The CDR3 DNA reads TGCAGTGCTAGAGAGGGGGAAACAGACACCGGGGAGCTGTTTTTT.

This clonotype was seen many times. The chain links TRBV7-2 to TRBJ2-5; D uncertain. Germline values: CDR1 SGHTA, CDR2 FQGNSA. CDR3 length equals 13 residues. The V and J ends lost 4 bases and 4 bases respectively, with 10 bases between them. CDR3 nucleotides: TGTGCCAGCAGCTATGAACTTGGAGAGACCCAGTACTTC. Encoded protein: CASSYELGETQYF.

This rearrangement joins TRBV28 to TRBJ2-7; 8 bases fit TRBD1. V gave up 5 bases and J gave up 3 bases; unmatched junction bases: 3. This CDR3 is built from 13 residues. Germline loops: CDR1 MDHEN, CDR2 SYDVKM. The CDR3 is CASSAGQGYEQYF. The CDR3 nucleotides are TGTGCCAGCAGTGCCGGACAGGGCTACGAGCAGTACTTC.

V usage is TRBV18 and J usage is TRBJ2-6; 7 bases map to TRBD1. V lost 3 bases to trimming and J lost 2 bases; unmatched junction nucleotides: 4. CDR3 length: 16 amino acids. CDR1 KGHSH and CDR2 LQKENI come from the germline V gene. CDR3 sequence (DNA): TGTGCCAGCTCACCCGAGACAGGGCCTGGGGCCAACGTCCTGACTTTC. Protein: CASSPETGPGANVLTF.

This clonotype was seen a handful of times. This chain connects TRBV7-9 to TRBJ2-5; maybe TRBD1 (6 bases). Germline CDR1 SEHNR, CDR2 FQNEAQ (reference sequence). The CDR3 consists of 15 residues. V was trimmed by 1 base and J by 2 bases, leaving 11 bases between them. DNA for the CDR3: TGTGCCAGCAGCTTAGGGACAGAACCTCAAGAGACCCAGTACTTC. This codes for CASSLGTEPQETQYF.

This clonotype occurred a few times. The genes are TRBV20-1 and TRBJ2-1, with a weak D call TRBD2 (5 bases). Germline V gives CDR1 DFQATT, CDR2 SNEGSKA (reference sequence). V was cut by 5 bases and J by 5 bases, with 13 bases left in between. CDR3 length: 13 residues. This chain's CDR3 is CSAFYRDHNEQFF. The DNA for the CDR3 is TGCAGTGCTTTTTACCGGGATCACAATGAGCAGTTCTTC.

This clonotype was observed a few times. The CDR3 nucleotides read TGTGCCAGCAGTGATTGGGGAAGTAGCAATCAGCCCCAGCATTTT. This sequence encodes CASSDWGSSNQPQHF. The chain uses TRBV2 and TRBJ1-5; no clear D gene. V shed 3 bases and J shed 0 bases, with 9 bases lying between them. Germline V gene data show CDR1 as SNHLY and CDR2 as FYNNEI. The CDR3 totals 15 residues.

This rearrangement joins TRBV5-4 to TRBJ2-2; D unresolved. The CDR3 extends over 14 amino acids. Germline CDR1 is SGHNT and CDR2 is YYREEE (reference sequence). V dropped 0 bases and J dropped 7 bases, with 10 bases sitting between them. The CDR3 here is CASSLGPQVGELFF. The CDR3 DNA sequence: TGTGCCAGCAGCTTGGGCCCCCAGGTCGGGGAGCTGTTTTTT.

The CDR3, as DNA: TGCAGTGCTAGTACGAGGGCGGTGGCAGGGGAAAACATTCAGTACTTC. This sequence encodes CSASTRAVAGENIQYF. This sequence joins TRBV20-1 and TRBJ2-4, with D possibly matching TRBD1 (6 bases). Germline V CDR1 and CDR2: DFQATT, SNEGSKA (reference sequence). Trimming left V 3 bases short and J 5 bases short, with 20 bases between. CDR3 length equals 16 residues.

This clonotype was observed at least ten times. The chain combines TRBV10-3 with TRBJ2-3, with D perhaps TRBD1 or TRBD2 (5 bases each). Germline V gene sequence: CDR1 ENHRY, CDR2 SYGVKD. With 0 bases removed from V and 2 bases from J, the gap between germline ends came to 9 bases. The CDR3 has 15 amino acids. CDR3 bases: TGTGCCATCAGTGAGTCGGGGGTTAACACAGATACGCAGTATTTT. Translated, it gives CAISESGVNTDTQYF.

The chain carries TRBV27 and TRBJ2-7; D unresolved. This CDR3 region has 15 residues. The V gene lost 6 bases and the J gene lost 3 bases, with 18 bases spanning the gap. CDR1 is MNHEY, CDR2 SMNVEV, per germline (reference sequence). DNA of the CDR3: TGTGCCAGCAGCTCCCTCGGGCAGGTTAACTACGAGCAGTACTTC. Translating it yields CASSSLGQVNYEQYF.

This clonotype has more than one count but fewer than ten. Here the CDR3 DNA reads TGCAGTGCTAGAGACCCTTACGGCACAGATACGCAGTATTTT. It codes for CSARDPYGTDTQYF. The chain recombines TRBV20-1 with TRBJ2-3; D remains ambiguous. This CDR3 has 14 residues. Germline V gene data show CDR1 as DFQATT and CDR2 as SNEGSKA (reference sequence). Trimming stripped 0 bases from V and 1 base from J, with 8 bases between.

The table lists this clonotype with many counts. V usage is TRBV27 and J usage is TRBJ2-3; D remains ambiguous. Germline V gene data show CDR1 as MNHEY and CDR2 as SMNVEV (reference sequence). This CDR3 comprises 13 residues. V lost 8 bases to trimming and J lost 3 bases, with 12 bases between them. In DNA form, the CDR3 reads TGTGCCAGCCGCGAAAGGGTTACAGATACGCAGTATTTT. Its translation is CASRERVTDTQYF.

The chain recombines TRBV5-4 with TRBJ2-7; 7 bases match TRBD1. The junction had 12 bases not matched to a gene; V was cut back by 2 bases and J by 7 bases. CDR1 is SGHNT and CDR2 is YYREEE in the germline V gene (reference sequence). This CDR3 is 15 amino acids long. CDR3 DNA sequence: TGTGCCAGCAGCTTAATAGACAGGGACGATGGTGAGCAGTACTTC. Protein product: CASSLIDRDDGEQYF.